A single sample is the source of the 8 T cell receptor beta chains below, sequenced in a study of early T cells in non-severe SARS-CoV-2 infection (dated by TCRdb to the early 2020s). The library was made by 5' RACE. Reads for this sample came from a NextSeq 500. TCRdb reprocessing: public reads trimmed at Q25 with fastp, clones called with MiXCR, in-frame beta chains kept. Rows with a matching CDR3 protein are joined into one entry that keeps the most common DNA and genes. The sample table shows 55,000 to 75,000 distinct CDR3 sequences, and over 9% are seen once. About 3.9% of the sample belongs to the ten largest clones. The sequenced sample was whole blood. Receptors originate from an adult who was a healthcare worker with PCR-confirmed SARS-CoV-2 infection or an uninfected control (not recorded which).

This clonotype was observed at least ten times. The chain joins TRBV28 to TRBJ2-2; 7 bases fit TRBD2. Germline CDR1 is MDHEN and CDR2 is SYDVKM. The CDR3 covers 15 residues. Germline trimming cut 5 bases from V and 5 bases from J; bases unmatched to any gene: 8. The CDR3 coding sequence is TGTGCCAGCAGTGCGGCGGGAGTGGGGACCGGGGAGCTGTTTTTT. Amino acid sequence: CASSAAGVGTGELFF.

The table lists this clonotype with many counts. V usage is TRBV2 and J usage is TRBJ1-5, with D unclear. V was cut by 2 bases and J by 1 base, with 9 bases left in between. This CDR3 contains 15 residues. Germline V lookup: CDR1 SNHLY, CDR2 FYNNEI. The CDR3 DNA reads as TGTGCCAGCAGTGAACAGGAGTTGAGCAATCAGCCCCAGCATTTT. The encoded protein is CASSEQELSNQPQHF.

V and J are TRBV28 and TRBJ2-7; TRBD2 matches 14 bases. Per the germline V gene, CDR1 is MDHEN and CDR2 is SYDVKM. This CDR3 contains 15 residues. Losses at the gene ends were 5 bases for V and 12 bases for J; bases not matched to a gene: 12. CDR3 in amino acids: CASSPRTSGRPPGYF. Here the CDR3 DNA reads TGTGCCAGCAGTCCTCGGACTAGCGGGAGGCCCCCCGGGTACTTC.

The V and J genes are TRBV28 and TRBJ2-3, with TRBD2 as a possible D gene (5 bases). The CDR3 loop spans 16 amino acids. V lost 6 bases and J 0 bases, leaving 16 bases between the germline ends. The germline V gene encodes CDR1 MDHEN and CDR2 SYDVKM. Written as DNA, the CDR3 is TGTGCCAGCAGACTAGGCGGCAGCACTAGCACAGATACGCAGTATTTT. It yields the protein CASRLGGSTSTDTQYF. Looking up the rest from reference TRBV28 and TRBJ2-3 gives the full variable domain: DVKVTQSSRYLVKRTGEKVFLECVQDMDHENMFWYRQDPGLGLRLIYFSYDVKMKEKGDIPEGYSVSREKKERFSLILESASTNQTSMYLCASRLGGSTSTDTQYFGPGTRLTVL.

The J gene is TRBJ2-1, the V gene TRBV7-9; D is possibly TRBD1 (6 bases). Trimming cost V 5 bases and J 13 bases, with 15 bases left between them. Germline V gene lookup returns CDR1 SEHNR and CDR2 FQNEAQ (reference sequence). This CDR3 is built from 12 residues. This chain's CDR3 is CASSVQGPKQFF. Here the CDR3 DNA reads TGTGCCAGCAGCGTACAGGGCCCAAAACAGTTCTTC.

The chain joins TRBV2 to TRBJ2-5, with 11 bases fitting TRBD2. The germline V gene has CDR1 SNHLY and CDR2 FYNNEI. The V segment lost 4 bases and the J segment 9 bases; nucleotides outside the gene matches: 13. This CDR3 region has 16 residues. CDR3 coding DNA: TGTGCCAGCAGTGCAGGACTAGCGGGCCGCTCGGGGGCCCAGTACTTC. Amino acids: CASSAGLAGRSGAQYF.

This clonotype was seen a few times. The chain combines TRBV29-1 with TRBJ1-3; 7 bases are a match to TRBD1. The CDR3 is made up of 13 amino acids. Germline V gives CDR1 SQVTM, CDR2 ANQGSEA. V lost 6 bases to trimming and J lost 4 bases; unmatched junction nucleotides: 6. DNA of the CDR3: TGCAGCGTAAAACAGGGGAACGGAAACACCATATATTTT. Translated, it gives CSVKQGNGNTIYF.

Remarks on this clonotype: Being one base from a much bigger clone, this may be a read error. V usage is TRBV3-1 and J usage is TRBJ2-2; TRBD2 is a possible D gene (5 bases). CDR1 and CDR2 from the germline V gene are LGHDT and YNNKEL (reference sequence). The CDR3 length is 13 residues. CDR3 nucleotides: TGTGCCAGCAGCCAAGATACTCACGGGGAGATGTTTTTT. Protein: CASSQDTHGEMFF.